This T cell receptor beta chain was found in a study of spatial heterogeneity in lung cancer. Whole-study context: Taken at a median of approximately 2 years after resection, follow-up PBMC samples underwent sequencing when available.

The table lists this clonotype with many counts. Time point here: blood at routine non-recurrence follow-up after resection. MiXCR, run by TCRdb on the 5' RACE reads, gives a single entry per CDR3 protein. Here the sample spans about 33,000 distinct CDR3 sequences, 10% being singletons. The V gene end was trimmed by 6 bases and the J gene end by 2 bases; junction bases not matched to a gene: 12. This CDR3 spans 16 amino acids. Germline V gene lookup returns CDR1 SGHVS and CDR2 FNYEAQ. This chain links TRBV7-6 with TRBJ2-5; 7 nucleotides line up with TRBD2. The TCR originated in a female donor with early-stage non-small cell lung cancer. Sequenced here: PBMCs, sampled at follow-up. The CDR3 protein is CASRATGGGVQETQYF. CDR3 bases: TGTGCCAGCAGGGCCACTGGTGGGGGGGTTCAAGAGACCCAGTACTTC.